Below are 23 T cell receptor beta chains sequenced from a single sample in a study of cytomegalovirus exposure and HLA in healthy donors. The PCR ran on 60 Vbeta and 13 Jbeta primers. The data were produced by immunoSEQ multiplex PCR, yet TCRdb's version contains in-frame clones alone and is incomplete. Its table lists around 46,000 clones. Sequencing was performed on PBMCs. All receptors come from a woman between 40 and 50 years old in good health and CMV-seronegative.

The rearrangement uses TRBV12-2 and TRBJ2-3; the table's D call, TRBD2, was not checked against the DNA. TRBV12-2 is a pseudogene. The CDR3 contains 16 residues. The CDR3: CASRYPSRGGTDTQYF. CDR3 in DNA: TGTGCAAGTCGCTACCCCTCCCGGGGGGGCACAGATACGCAGTATTTT.

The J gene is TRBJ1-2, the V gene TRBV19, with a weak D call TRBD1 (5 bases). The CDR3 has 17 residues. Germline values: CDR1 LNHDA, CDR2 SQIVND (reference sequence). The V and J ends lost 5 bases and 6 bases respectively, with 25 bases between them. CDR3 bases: TGTGCCAGTAGTCCTGATACCGGACACGGGGGAGGCGATGGCTACACCTTC. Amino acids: CASSPDTGHGGGDGYTF.

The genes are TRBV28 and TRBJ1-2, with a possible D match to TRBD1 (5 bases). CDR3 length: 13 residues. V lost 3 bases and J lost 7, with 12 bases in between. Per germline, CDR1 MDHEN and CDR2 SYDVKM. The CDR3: CASSFGQGGGYTF. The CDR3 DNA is TGTGCCAGCAGTTTTGGGCAGGGCGGTGGCTACACCTTC.

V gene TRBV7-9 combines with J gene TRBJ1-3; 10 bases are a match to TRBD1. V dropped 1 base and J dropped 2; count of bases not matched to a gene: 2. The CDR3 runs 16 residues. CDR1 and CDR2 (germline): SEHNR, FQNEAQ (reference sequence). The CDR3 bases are TGTGCCAGCAGCTTAGGACAGGGGGCGCCTGGAAACACCATATATTTT. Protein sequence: CASSLGQGAPGNTIYF.

This CDR3 reads CASTQGRGDGEQYF. In nucleotides, the CDR3 is TGTGCCAGCACCCAAGGCAGGGGCGACGGCGAGCAGTACTTC. The rearrangement links TRBV6-1 to TRBJ2-7, with TRBD1 as a possible D gene (6 bases). From germline, CDR1 is MNHNS and CDR2 SASEGT. This CDR3 is 14 amino acids long. V lost 7 bases to trimming and J lost 6 bases, with 19 bases between them.

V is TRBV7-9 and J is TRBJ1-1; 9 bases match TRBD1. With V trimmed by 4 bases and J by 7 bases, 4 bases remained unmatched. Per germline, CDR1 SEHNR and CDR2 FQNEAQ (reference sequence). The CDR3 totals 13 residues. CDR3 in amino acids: CASSSPGQGEAFF. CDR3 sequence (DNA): TGTGCCAGCAGCTCCCCGGGACAGGGTGAAGCTTTCTTT.

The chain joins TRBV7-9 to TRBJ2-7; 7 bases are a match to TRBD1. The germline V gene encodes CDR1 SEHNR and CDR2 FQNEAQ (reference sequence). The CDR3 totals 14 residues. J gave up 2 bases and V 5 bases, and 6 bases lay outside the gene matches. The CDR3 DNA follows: TGTGCCAGCAGCCGCCGAGACAGGGCCTACGAGCAGTACTTC. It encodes CASSRRDRAYEQYF.

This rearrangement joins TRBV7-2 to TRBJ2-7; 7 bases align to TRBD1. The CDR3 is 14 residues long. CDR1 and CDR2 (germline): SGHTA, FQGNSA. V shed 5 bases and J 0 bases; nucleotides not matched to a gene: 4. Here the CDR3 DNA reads TGTGCCAGCAGCCCAGACAGGGTCTCCTACGAGCAGTACTTC. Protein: CASSPDRVSYEQYF.

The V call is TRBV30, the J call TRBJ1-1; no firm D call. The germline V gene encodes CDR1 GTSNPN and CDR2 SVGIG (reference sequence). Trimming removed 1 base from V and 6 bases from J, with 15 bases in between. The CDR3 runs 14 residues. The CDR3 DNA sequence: TGTGCCTGGAGTGAAATCAAGAGGAAGGCTGAAGCTTTCTTT. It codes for CAWSEIKRKAEAFF.

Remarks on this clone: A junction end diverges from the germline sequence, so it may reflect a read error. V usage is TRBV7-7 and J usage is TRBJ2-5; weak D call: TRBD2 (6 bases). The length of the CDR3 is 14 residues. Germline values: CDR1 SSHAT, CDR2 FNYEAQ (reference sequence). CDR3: CASSLGWGGETQYF. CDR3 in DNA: TGTGCTAGCAGCTTAGGTTGGGGAGGAGAGACCCAGTACTTC.

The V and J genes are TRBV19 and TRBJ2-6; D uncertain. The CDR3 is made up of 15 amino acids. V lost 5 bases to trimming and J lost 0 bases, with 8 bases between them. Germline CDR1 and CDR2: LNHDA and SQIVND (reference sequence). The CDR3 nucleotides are TGTGCCAGTAGTCTACGATTCTCTGGGGCCAACGTCCTGACTTTC. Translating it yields CASSLRFSGANVLTF.

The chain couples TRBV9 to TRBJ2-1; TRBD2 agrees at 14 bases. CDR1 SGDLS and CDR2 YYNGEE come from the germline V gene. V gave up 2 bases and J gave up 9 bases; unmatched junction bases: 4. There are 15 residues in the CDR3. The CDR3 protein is CASSVRGLAGVEQFF. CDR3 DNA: TGTGCCAGCAGCGTTCGGGGACTAGCGGGAGTTGAGCAGTTCTTC.

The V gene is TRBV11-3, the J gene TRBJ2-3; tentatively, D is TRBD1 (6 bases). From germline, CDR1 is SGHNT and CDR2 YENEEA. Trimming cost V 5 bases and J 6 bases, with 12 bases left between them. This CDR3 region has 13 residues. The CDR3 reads CASSPGQGDTQYF. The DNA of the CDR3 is TGTGCCAGCAGCCCTGGGCAGGGGGATACGCAGTATTTT. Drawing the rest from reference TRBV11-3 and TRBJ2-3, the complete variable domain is EAGVVQSPRYKIIEKKQPVAFWCNPISGHNTLYWYLQNLGQGPELLIRYENEEAVDDSQLPKDRFSAERLKGVDSTLKIQPAELGDSAVYLCASSPGQGDTQYFGPGTRLTVL.

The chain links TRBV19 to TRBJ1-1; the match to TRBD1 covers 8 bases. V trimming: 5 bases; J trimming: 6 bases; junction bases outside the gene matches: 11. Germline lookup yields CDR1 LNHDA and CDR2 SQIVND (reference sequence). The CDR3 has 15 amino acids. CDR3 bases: TGTGCCAGTAGTGGACTTTGGGGACAGGCGGCTGAAGCTTTCTTT. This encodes CASSGLWGQAAEAFF.

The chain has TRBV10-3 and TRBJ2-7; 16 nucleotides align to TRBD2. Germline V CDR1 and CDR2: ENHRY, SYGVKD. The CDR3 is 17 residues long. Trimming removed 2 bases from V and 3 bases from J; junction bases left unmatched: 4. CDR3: CAISEPGLAGGGYEQYF. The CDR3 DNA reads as TGTGCCATCAGTGAGCCGGGACTAGCGGGAGGGGGCTACGAGCAGTACTTC.

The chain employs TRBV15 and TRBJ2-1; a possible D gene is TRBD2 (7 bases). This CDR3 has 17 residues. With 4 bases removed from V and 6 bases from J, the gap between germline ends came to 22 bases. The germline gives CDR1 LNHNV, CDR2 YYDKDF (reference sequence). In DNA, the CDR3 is TGTGCCACCAGCACGGGGGGCAGGTCGGGCGTTCCCAATGAGCAGTTCTTC. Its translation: CATSTGGRSGVPNEQFF.

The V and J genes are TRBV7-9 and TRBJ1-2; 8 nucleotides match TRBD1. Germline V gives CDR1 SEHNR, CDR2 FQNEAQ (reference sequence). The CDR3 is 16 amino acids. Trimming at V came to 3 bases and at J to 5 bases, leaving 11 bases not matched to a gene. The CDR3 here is CASSFTSGQGRYGYTF. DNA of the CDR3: TGTGCCAGCAGCTTTACATCAGGACAGGGACGGTATGGCTACACCTTC.

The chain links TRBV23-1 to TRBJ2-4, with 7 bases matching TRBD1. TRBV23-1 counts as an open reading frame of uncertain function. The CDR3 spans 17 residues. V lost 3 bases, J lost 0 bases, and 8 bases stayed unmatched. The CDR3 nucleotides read TGCGCCAGCAGTCAGACGACAGGGCCGGGAGCCAAAAACATTCAGTACTTC. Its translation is CASSQTTGPGAKNIQYF.

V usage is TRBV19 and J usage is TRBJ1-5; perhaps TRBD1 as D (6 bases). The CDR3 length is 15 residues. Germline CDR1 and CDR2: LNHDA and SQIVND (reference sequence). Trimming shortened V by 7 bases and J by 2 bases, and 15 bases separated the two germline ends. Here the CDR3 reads CASTSGDFGNQPQHF. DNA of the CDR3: TGTGCCAGTACCTCAGGGGATTTTGGCAATCAGCCCCAGCATTTT.

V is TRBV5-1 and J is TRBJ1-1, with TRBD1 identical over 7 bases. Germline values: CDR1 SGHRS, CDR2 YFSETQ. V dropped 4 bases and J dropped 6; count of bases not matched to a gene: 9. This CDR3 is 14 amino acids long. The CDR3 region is CASSPGQLGSEAFF. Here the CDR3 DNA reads TGCGCCAGCAGCCCGGGACAGTTGGGCTCTGAAGCTTTCTTT.

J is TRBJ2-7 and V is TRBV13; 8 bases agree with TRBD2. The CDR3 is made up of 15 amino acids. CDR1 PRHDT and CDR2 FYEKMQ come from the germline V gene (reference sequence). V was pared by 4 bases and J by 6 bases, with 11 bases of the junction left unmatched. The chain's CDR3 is CASSSLPGGAGEQYF. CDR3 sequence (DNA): TGTGCCAGCAGCTCCCTCCCGGGAGGGGCGGGCGAGCAGTACTTC.

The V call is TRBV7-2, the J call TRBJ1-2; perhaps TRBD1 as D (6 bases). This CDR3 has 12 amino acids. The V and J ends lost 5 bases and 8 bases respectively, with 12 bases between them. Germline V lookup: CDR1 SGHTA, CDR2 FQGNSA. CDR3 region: CASSPTGLGYTF. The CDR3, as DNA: TGTGCCAGCAGCCCTACAGGGTTGGGCTACACCTTC.

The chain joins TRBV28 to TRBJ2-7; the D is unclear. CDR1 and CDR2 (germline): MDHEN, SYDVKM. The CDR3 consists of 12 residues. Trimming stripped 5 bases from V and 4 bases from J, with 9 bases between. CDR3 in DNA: TGTGCCAGCAGTCCCCTCAGGTACGAGCAGTACTTC. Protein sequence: CASSPLRYEQYF.